This T cell receptor (beta chain) emerged from a study of blood T cell repertoires in COVID-19. Authors' data handling: Amplified reference gene primers provided the basis for estimating nucleated cell counts. Profiling relied on immunoSEQ multiplex PCR, and the TCRdb table lists in-frame clones only, not all of them. That table furnishes V, J and clone size, whereas the DNA furnished D and trimming. The sample has about 330,000 clones, around nine tenths seen once. The count of this clone is one. In germline, CDR1 is ENHRY, CDR2 SYGVKD. The CDR3 extends over 17 amino acids. V was pared by 5 bases and J by 2 bases, with 6 bases of the junction left unmatched.

This receptor was obtained from a man aged 30-40 years who had recovered from COVID-19. The chain employs TRBV10-3 and TRBJ2-6; 10 bases are shared with TRBD1. The sequenced material came from PBMCs or T cells enriched from blood (not recorded which). CDR3 protein: CAISRDRGATGANVLTF. The CDR3 DNA follows: TGTGCCATCAGTCGGGACAGGGGAGCGACTGGGGCCAACGTCCTGACTTTC.